The clone carrying this T cell receptor (beta chain) was found a few times. Original analysis: Reference gene primer amplification in the assay estimated nucleated cell counts. Generated by immunoSEQ multiplex PCR, the TCRdb table keeps only in-frame clones and is missing some. V, J and clone size derive from that table, while D and trimming were established from the DNA sequence. The table lists about 46,000 clones, about 86% of them singletons, with approximately 3.1% in the top ten. This entry is derived from a study of blood T cell repertoires in COVID-19. Among Cohort 3 donors, those recovered had two negative PCRs, clearance, or symptom resolution. V was cut by 2 bases and J by 0 bases, with 26 bases left in between. The germline V gene has CDR1 PRHDT and CDR2 FYEKMQ (reference sequence). This CDR3 has 21 amino acids.

The sequence came from a woman between 45 and 60 years old who had recovered from COVID-19. The sample consisted of PBMCs or T cells enriched from blood (not recorded which). This sequence joins TRBV13 and TRBJ2-1, with a possible D match to TRBD1 (5 bases). CDR3 nucleotides: TGTGCCAGCAGCTTACCGGCGGCAGGGTTCGAAACGTTGAGCTCCTACAATGAGCAGTTCTTC. Amino acids: CASSLPAAGFETLSSYNEQFF.